Following are 4 T cell receptor beta chains from one sample sequenced in a study of T-cell reconstitution after alpha-beta-depleted transplantation in children. A TCRbeta library incorporating unique molecular identifiers was prepared. Via MiXCR, TCRdb re-called the PCR reads, giving one row per CDR3 protein. The sample yields about a million distinct CDR3 sequences, 25% to 30% seen once. The source material was PBMCs, mostly from graft donor cells, sampled 360 days after TCRalphabeta/CD19-depleted stem cell transplant. These receptors came from a boy in the first two years of life who had a stem cell transplant for SCID, so the T cells may come from the graft donor.

This clonotype appeared a few times. CDR3 DNA sequence: TGCGCCAGCGGGGAAGGACAGCGCCTCTACAATGAGCAGTTCTTC. It yields the protein CASGEGQRLYNEQFF. This chain uses TRBV5-1 with TRBJ2-1; TRBD1 might be the D (6 bases). Germline loops: CDR1 SGHRS, CDR2 YFSETQ. This CDR3 has 15 amino acids. V was clipped by 7 bases and J by 3 bases, with 17 bases between them.

This clonotype was seen more than once but under ten times. The chain couples TRBV7-9 to TRBJ1-1; possibly TRBD1 for D (5 bases). Germline CDR1 reads SEHNR; CDR2 reads FQNEAQ (reference sequence). Trimming cost V 0 bases and J 2 bases, with 10 bases left between them. The CDR3 runs 15 residues. The CDR3 DNA reads TGTGCCAGCAGCTTAGCGGCAGGGCCCAACACTGAAGCTTTCTTT. Translated: CASSLAAGPNTEAFF.

This clonotype was seen only a few times. The chain links TRBV9 to TRBJ2-7; D tentatively reads TRBD1 or TRBD2 (5 bases each). Germline CDR1 is SGDLS and CDR2 is YYNGEE. Trimming took off 3 bases at V and 2 bases at J, with 12 bases between the two ends. The CDR3 has 14 amino acids. For the CDR3, the DNA is TGTGCCAGCAGCGGGGGACGGCCCCCCTACGAGCAGTACTTC. This encodes CASSGGRPPYEQYF.

The chain employs TRBV5-1 and TRBJ2-2; no reliable D call. V was trimmed by 0 bases and J by 5 bases, leaving 8 bases between them. Germline V CDR1 and CDR2: SGHRS, YFSETQ. The length of the CDR3 is 14 residues. The CDR3 reads CASSLAPFTGELFF. The CDR3 bases are TGCGCCAGCAGCTTGGCCCCGTTTACCGGGGAGCTGTTTTTT. Filled out from reference TRBV5-1 and TRBJ2-2, the complete variable domain reads KAGVTQTPRYLIKTRGQQVTLSCSPISGHRSVSWYQQTPGQGLQFLFEYFSETQRNKGNFPGRFSGRQFSNSRSEMNVSTLELGDSALYLCASSLAPFTGELFFGEGSRLTVL.